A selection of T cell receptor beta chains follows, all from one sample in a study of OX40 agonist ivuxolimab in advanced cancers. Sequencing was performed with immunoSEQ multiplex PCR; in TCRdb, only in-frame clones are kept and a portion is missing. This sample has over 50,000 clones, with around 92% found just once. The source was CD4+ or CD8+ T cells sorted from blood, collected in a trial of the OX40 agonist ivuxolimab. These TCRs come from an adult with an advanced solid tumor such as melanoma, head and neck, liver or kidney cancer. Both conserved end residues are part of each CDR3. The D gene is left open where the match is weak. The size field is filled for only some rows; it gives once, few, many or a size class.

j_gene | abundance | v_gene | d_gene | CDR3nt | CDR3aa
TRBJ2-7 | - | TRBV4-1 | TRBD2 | TGCGCCAGCAGCCAAGGACTAGCGGACTCCTACGAGCAGTACTTC | CASSQGLADSYEQYF
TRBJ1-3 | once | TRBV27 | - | TGTGCCAGCAGTTTAGTAGGGCCGACAGGAAACACCATATATTTT | CASSLVGPTGNTIYF
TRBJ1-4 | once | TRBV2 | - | TGTGCCAGCAGTGAAGTCGGAGCAACTAATGAAAAACTGTTTTTT | CASSEVGATNEKLFF
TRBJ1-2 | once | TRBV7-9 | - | TGTGCCAGCAGCCTTCCGGGGGGGACTAACTATGGCTACACCTTC | CASSLPGGTNYGYTF
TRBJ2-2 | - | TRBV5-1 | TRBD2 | TGCGCCAGCAGAACGGGAGGAGGCCGGGAGCTGTTTTTT | CASRTGGGRELFF
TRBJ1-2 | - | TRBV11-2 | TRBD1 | TGTGCCAGCAGCTTGGGACAGTCCGGCTACACCTTC | CASSLGQSGYTF
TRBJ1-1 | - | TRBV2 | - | TGTGCCAGCATAAGTTGGGGGGAGCGCACTGAAGCTTTCTTT | CASISWGERTEAFF
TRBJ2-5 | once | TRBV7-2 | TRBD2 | TGTGCCAGCAGCTATGGACCCTCGTGGGAGGGGAAAGAGACCCAGTACTTC | CASSYGPSWEGKETQYF
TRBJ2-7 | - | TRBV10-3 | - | TGTGCCATCAGTGATACGGGAGAGTACGAGCAGTACTTC | CAISDTGEYEQYF
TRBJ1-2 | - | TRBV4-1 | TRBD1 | TGCGCCAGCACCGGGACAGGGGGAGGCTATGGCTACACCTTC | CASTGTGGGYGYTF
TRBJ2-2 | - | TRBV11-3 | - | TGTGCCAGCAGCTTCCCCGGTGGCACCGGGGAGCTGTTTTTT | CASSFPGGTGELFF
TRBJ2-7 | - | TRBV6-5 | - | TGTGCCAGCAGTTATTTCCAGGGGGGTACCTACGAGCAGTACTTC | CASSYFQGGTYEQYF
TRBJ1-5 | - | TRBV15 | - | TGTGCCACCAGCTCTCATGGGGGGACCAATCAGCCCCAGCATTTT | CATSSHGGTNQPQHF
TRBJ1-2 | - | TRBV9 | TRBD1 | TGTGCCAGCAGTAAGGGGACAGGGGCCTACACCTTC | CASSKGTGAYTF
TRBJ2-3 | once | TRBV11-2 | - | TGTGCCAGCAGCTTTAGTGCTGATTTATCGGATACGCAGTATTTT | CASSFSADLSDTQYF
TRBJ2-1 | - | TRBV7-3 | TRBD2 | TGTGCCAGCAGCCTCAGCGGGGGGTCCTACAATGAGCAGTTCTTC | CASSLSGGSYNEQFF